This T cell receptor beta chain was sequenced for a study of shared clonotypes between healthy human individuals. The assay was immunoSEQ multiplex PCR, and TCRdb's table has in-frame clones only and misses some. The sample shows more than 2 million clones, approximately 96% of them seen only once. The CDR3 runs to 15 residues. Germline CDR1 and CDR2: ENHRY and SYGVKD. The V segment lost 3 bases and the J segment 7 bases; nucleotides outside the gene matches: 8. The sequenced material came from naive CD4+ T cells sorted from blood. Subset meaning: CD45RA+ positively selected. The chain joins TRBV10-3 to TRBJ1-2, with 10 positions matching TRBD1. The sequence was collected from a young man in good health. The CDR3 here is CAISDGEGTGVGYTF. The DNA for the CDR3 is TGTGCCATCAGTGATGGTGAGGGGACAGGGGTTGGCTACACCTTC.